Shown below are 26 T cell receptor beta chains from a single sample sequenced in a study of human T cells and chemical hapten exposure. The time point here: pre-sensitization, week 0. Treatment in this sample: therapeutic diphenylcyclopropenone sensitization with weekly scalp DPC. TCRdb re-called the RACE reads through MiXCR, storing one row per CDR3 protein. The sample shows around 330,000 distinct CDR3 sequences, about 5% of them seen only once. The sample consisted of whole blood, taken in connection with sensitization to the hapten diphenylcyclopropenone (DPC). The receptors shown here come from a woman between 18 and 30 years old with alopecia areata. Some clones in this sample may be carry-over from other donors' samples.

This clonotype was seen more than once but under ten times. This chain joins TRBV28 and TRBJ2-7; 7 positions agree with TRBD1. The CDR3 consists of 14 residues. Germline V CDR1 and CDR2: MDHEN, SYDVKM. With V trimmed by 1 base and J by 6 bases, 6 bases remained unmatched. CDR3 region: CASSLSYRGFEQYF. The CDR3 DNA follows: TGTGCCAGCAGTTTATCTTACAGGGGATTCGAGCAGTACTTC.

The chain is built from TRBV29-1 and TRBJ1-1; D uncertain. Trimming cost V 6 bases and J 0 bases, with 11 bases left between them. This CDR3 contains 13 residues. CDR1 is SQVTM and CDR2 is ANQGSEA in the germline V gene. This CDR3 is CSVSENMNTEAFF. The CDR3 DNA follows: TGCAGCGTCTCAGAGAACATGAACACTGAAGCTTTCTTT.

The rearrangement links TRBV29-1 to TRBJ1-1, with TRBD1 identical over 8 bases. Germline trimming cut 2 bases from V and 11 bases from J; bases unmatched to any gene: 7. In germline, CDR1 is SQVTM, CDR2 ANQGSEA. The CDR3 runs 12 residues. The CDR3 spells CSVERSGGDAFF. The CDR3 coding sequence is TGCAGCGTTGAACGGTCAGGGGGCGACGCTTTCTTT.

Remarks on this clonotype: Relative to the germline gene, one junction end is altered; a read error may explain this. The chain employs TRBV10-3 and TRBJ2-3, with a tentative D call TRBD2 (6 bases). Germline V gene lookup returns CDR1 ENHRY and CDR2 SYGVKD. The CDR3 is made up of 16 amino acids. The CDR3 is CAIGDSEEGSADTQYF. The CDR3 DNA reads TGTGCCATCGGTGACTCCGAGGAGGGGAGCGCAGATACGCAGTATTTT.

This clonotype appeared a few times. Here the CDR3 reads CASSEVVGGSYNSPLHF. The CDR3 DNA sequence: TGTGCCAGCAGTGAAGTCGTGGGGGGCTCATATAATTCACCCCTCCACTTT. This chain uses TRBV25-1 with TRBJ1-6, with D possibly TRBD1 on 6 matching bases. This CDR3 contains 17 residues. CDR1 and CDR2 from the germline V gene are MGHDK and SYGVNS. Trimming removed 2 bases at V and 4 bases at J, with 15 bases between.

This clonotype was counted ten times or more. The chain couples TRBV18 to TRBJ1-2, with D hard to call. The CDR3 runs to 13 residues. The germline gives CDR1 KGHSH, CDR2 LQKENI. V gave up 3 bases and J gave up 2 bases, with 7 bases separating them. CDR3 residues: CASSPDKNYGYTF. DNA of the CDR3: TGTGCCAGCTCACCCGACAAGAACTATGGCTACACCTTC.

This clonotype was detected a few times. J is TRBJ2-1 and V is TRBV29-1; TRBD2 matches at 10 bases. CDR1 and CDR2 (germline): SQVTM, ANQGSEA. The V segment lost 3 bases and the J segment 8 bases; nucleotides outside the gene matches: 16. There are 17 residues in the CDR3. In DNA form, the CDR3 reads TGCAGCGTTGAGGACAGCGGGGGGGCGGCGTTTACTTATGAGCAGTTCTTC. Amino acid sequence: CSVEDSGGAAFTYEQFF.

The chain joins TRBV6-5 to TRBJ2-7; D not certain. The CDR3 is 14 amino acids. Germline-derived CDR1 and CDR2 are MNHEY and SVGAGI. Trimming took 2 bases from V and 3 from J, leaving 11 bases between them. CDR3 in amino acids: CASSYKTPGYEQYF. The CDR3 DNA reads as TGTGCCAGCAGTTACAAAACCCCCGGCTACGAGCAGTACTTC.

CDR3 sequence (DNA): TGTGCCAGCTGTGTGGGGGGGCGCGATACGCAGTATTTT. Its protein is CASCVGGRDTQYF. V is TRBV28 and J is TRBJ2-3; TRBD2 might be the D (7 bases). Germline V CDR1 and CDR2: MDHEN, SYDVKM. The CDR3 consists of 13 residues. V lost 8 bases to trimming and J lost 6 bases, with 15 bases between them. The whole variable domain, filled in from reference TRBV28 and TRBJ2-3, reads DVKVTQSSRYLVKRTGEKVFLECVQDMDHENMFWYRQDPGLGLRLIYFSYDVKMKEKGDIPEGYSVSREKKERFSLILESASTNQTSMYLCASCVGGRDTQYFGPGTRLTVL.

This clonotype was seen many times. V and J are TRBV4-3 and TRBJ1-5, with D unresolved. The length of the CDR3 is 16 residues. Trimming pared 0 bases from V and 1 base from J, leaving 10 bases between. Per the germline V gene, CDR1 is LGHNA and CDR2 is YSLEER. The CDR3 loop reads CASSQDSRGSNQPQHF. The DNA of the CDR3 is TGCGCCAGCAGCCAAGATAGTCGGGGAAGCAATCAGCCCCAGCATTTT.

CDR3 coding DNA: TGTGCCAGCAGCCAAGATCAGACAGGCCTAGAAGAGACCCAGTACTTC. It specifies CASSQDQTGLEETQYF. The rearrangement links TRBV3-1 to TRBJ2-5; weak D call: TRBD1 (6 bases). Between the trimmed V and J ends, which lost 0 bases and 3 bases, there was a span of 14 bases. This CDR3 contains 16 residues. Germline values: CDR1 LGHDT, CDR2 YNNKEL (reference sequence).

This clonotype appeared many times. J is TRBJ2-1 and V is TRBV7-9, with 11 bases identical to TRBD2. V was pared by 5 bases and J by 3 bases, with 6 bases of the junction left unmatched. The length of the CDR3 is 16 residues. Per germline, CDR1 SEHNR and CDR2 FQNEAQ (reference sequence). CDR3 residues: CASSGSGGAYYNEQFF. DNA of the CDR3: TGTGCCAGCAGCGGTAGCGGGGGGGCTTACTACAATGAGCAGTTCTTC.

This clonotype was counted ten times or more. CDR3 bases: TGTGCCAGCAGTGAAGAGGCACACACTGAAGCTTTCTTT. This gives the protein CASSEEAHTEAFF. The J gene is TRBJ1-1, the V gene TRBV2, with D uncertain. The CDR3 consists of 13 residues. V lost 1 base to trimming and J lost 3 bases, with 6 bases between them. CDR1 and CDR2 from the germline V gene are SNHLY and FYNNEI.

This clonotype has more than one count but fewer than ten. V usage is TRBV5-1 and J usage is TRBJ1-1; maybe TRBD1 (5 bases). Deletions cut 10 bases from V and 7 bases from J, with 11 bases between. Germline assignment: CDR1 SGHRS and CDR2 YFSETQ. The CDR3 spans 10 residues. The CDR3 region has the DNA TGCGCCCCTCCCGGGGGTGAAGCTTTCTTT. Its translation: CAPPGGEAFF.

This clonotype was recorded many times. The chain couples TRBV11-3 to TRBJ2-1; 8 bases are a match to TRBD2. The CDR3 consists of 15 residues. Germline assignment: CDR1 SGHNT and CDR2 YENEEA. J was trimmed by 6 bases and V by 3 bases; bases with no gene match: 7. CDR3 nucleotides: TGTGCCAGCAGCTTCCGACACGGGACTAGCAATGAGCAGTTCTTC. This encodes CASSFRHGTSNEQFF.

This clonotype was observed many times. This chain uses TRBV5-5 with TRBJ2-7; unclear D gene. This CDR3 spans 15 amino acids. The ends were cut back, 0 bases at V and 2 bases at J, with 12 bases in the middle. CDR1 SGHKS and CDR2 YYEKEE come from the germline V gene (reference sequence). CDR3 amino acids: CASSLVAPTTYEQYF. The CDR3 nucleotides are TGTGCCAGCAGCTTGGTAGCACCAACCACCTACGAGCAGTACTTC.

This clonotype occurred many times. The chain has TRBV7-9 and TRBJ2-1; no definite D call. Deletions cut 2 bases from V and 0 bases from J, with 11 bases between. This CDR3 contains 16 residues. The germline V gene encodes CDR1 SEHNR and CDR2 FQNEAQ (reference sequence). The CDR3 sequence: CASSLPGRSSYNEQFF. The DNA of the CDR3 is TGTGCCAGCAGCTTACCGGGCCGAAGCTCCTACAATGAGCAGTTCTTC. Full variable domain (rest looked up from reference TRBV7-9 and TRBJ2-1): DTGVSQNPRHKITKRGQNVTFRCDPISEHNRLYWYRQTLGQGPEFLTYFQNEAQLEKSRLLSDRFSAERPKGSFSTLEIQRTEQGDSAMYLCASSLPGRSSYNEQFFGPGTRLTVL.

Many counts were recorded for this clonotype. V gene TRBV6-5 combines with J gene TRBJ1-6; no clear D. Germline V gene lookup returns CDR1 MNHEY and CDR2 SVGAGI. Trimming removed 0 bases at V and 9 bases at J, with 12 bases between. The CDR3 runs 15 residues. CDR3 protein: CASSYSAGPPSPLHF. CDR3 coding DNA: TGTGCCAGCAGTTACTCGGCAGGACCACCTTCACCCCTCCACTTT.

The chain carries TRBV7-2 and TRBJ1-2; D perhaps matches TRBD1 (5 bases). Germline CDR1 is SGHTA and CDR2 is FQGNSA. V lost 1 base, J lost 4 bases, and 16 bases lay in between. The CDR3 runs 16 residues. The CDR3 spells CASSLGWWRDFYGYTF. CDR3 sequence (DNA): TGTGCCAGCAGCTTAGGATGGTGGCGGGACTTCTATGGCTACACCTTC.

This clonotype was found many times. V is TRBV6-5 and J is TRBJ2-7; a weak D match, TRBD1 (6 bases). With 0 bases removed from V and 9 bases from J, the gap between germline ends came to 15 bases. Germline V gives CDR1 MNHEY, CDR2 SVGAGI. The CDR3 has 14 residues. This chain's CDR3 is CASSYSFRQGWQYF. The CDR3 DNA sequence: TGTGCCAGCAGTTACTCGTTTAGGCAGGGGTGGCAGTACTTC.

The chain uses TRBV5-6 and TRBJ2-1; 9 bases map to TRBD2. The CDR3 extends over 15 amino acids. V was clipped by 3 bases and J by 9 bases; unmatched bases: 10. The germline V gene has CDR1 SGHDT and CDR2 YYEEEE. CDR3 in amino acids: CASSWTSATSREQFF. The CDR3 DNA follows: TGTGCCAGCAGCTGGACTAGCGCTACGTCTCGTGAGCAGTTCTTC.

CDR3 protein: CASSLGTGKGETQYF. CDR3 DNA sequence: TGTGCCAGCAGCTTGGGGACAGGAAAGGGAGAGACCCAGTACTTC. The chain couples TRBV11-2 to TRBJ2-5, with 8 bases that match TRBD1. The CDR3 loop spans 15 amino acids. Germline V gene lookup returns CDR1 SGHAT and CDR2 FQNNGV. V was pared by 3 bases and J by 4 bases, with 7 bases of the junction left unmatched.

This clonotype appeared many times. This CDR3 is CSARVLGDRQINYGYTF. DNA of the CDR3: TGCAGTGCTAGAGTTCTAGGGGACAGACAGATTAACTATGGCTACACCTTC. The genes are TRBV20-1 and TRBJ1-2, with TRBD1 matching 7 bases. In germline, CDR1 is DFQATT, CDR2 SNEGSKA (reference sequence). The CDR3 consists of 17 residues. J gave up 1 base and V 1 base, and 12 bases lay outside the gene matches.

This clonotype was observed many times. V is TRBV12-3 or TRBV12-4 and J is TRBJ2-7; D is unresolved. Trimming took 2 bases from V and 0 from J, leaving 11 bases between them. CDR3 length: 15 amino acids. CDR3 nucleotide sequence: TGTGCCAGCAGTTTAAGTGCAGATATCTCCTACGAGCAGTACTTC. Residues: CASSLSADISYEQYF.

This clonotype occurred a few times. The chain is built from TRBV12-3 or TRBV12-4 and TRBJ1-2; D might be TRBD1 (6 bases). Trimming cost V 3 bases and J 6 bases, with 11 bases left between them. The CDR3 is 13 residues long. The CDR3 is CASSFQRQDGYTF. The CDR3 DNA is TGTGCCAGCAGTTTCCAACGACAGGATGGCTACACCTTC.

This clonotype was seen a few times. This CDR3 reads CASSSGQRNTIYF. The DNA of the CDR3 is TGTGCCAGCAGTTCGGGACAGAGAAACACCATATATTTT. The V gene is TRBV28, the J gene TRBJ1-3; TRBD1 matches 7 bases. Germline-derived CDR1 and CDR2 are MDHEN and SYDVKM. The CDR3 extends over 13 amino acids. Trimming removed 4 bases from V and 5 bases from J; junction bases left unmatched: 2.